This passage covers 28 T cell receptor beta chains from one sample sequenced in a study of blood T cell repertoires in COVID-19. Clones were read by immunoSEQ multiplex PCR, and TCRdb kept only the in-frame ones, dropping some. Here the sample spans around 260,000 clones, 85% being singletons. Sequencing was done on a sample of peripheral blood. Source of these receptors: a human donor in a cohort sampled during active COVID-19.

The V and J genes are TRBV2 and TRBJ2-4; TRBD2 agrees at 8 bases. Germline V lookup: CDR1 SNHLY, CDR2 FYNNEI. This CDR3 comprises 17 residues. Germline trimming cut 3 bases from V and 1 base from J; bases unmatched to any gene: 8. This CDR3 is CASSDRGGARAKNIQYF. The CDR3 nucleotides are TGTGCCAGCAGTGACCGGGGGGGCGCGAGGGCCAAAAACATTCAGTACTTC.

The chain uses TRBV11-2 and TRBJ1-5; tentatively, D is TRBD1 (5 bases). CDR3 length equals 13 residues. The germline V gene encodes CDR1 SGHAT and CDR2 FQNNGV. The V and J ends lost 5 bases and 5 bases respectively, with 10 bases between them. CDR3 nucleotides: TGTGCCAGCAGCCCAGACAGAGATCAGCCCCAGCATTTT. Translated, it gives CASSPDRDQPQHF.

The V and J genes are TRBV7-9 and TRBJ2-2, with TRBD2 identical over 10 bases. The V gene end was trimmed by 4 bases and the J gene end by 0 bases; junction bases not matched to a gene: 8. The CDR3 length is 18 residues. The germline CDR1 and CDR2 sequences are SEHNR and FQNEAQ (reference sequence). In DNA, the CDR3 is TGTGCCAGCAGCTCTCGGAGAGCGGGAGGGCCGAACACCGGGGAGCTGTTTTTT. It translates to CASSSRRAGGPNTGELFF.

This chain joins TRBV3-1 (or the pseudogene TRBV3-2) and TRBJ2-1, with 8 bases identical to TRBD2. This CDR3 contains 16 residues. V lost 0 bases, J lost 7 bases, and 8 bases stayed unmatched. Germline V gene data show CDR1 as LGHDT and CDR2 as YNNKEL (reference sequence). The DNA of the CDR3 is TGTGCCAGCAGCCAAGAGTCCCTAGCGGGTGAGAATGAGCAGTTCTTC. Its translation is CASSQESLAGENEQFF.

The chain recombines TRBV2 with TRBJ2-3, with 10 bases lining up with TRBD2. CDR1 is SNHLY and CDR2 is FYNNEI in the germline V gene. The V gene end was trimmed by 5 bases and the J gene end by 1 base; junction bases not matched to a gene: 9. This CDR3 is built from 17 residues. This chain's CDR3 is CASSLAGVGGGTDTQYF. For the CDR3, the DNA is TGTGCCAGCAGTCTAGCGGGAGTCGGGGGGGGCACAGATACGCAGTATTTT.

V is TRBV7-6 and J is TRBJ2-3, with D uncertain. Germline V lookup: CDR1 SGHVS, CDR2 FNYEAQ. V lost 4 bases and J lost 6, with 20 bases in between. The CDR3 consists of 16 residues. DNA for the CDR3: TGTGCCAGCAGCTCCGTAAGGATCGGCGGAAAGGATACGCAGTATTTT. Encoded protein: CASSSVRIGGKDTQYF.

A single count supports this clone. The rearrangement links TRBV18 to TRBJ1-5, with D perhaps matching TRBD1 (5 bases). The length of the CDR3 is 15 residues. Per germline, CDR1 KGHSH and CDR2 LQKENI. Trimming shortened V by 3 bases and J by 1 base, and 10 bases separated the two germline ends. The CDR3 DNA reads TGTGCCAGCTCACCCCCCGGGGGGAGCAATCAGCCCCAGCATTTT. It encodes CASSPPGGSNQPQHF.

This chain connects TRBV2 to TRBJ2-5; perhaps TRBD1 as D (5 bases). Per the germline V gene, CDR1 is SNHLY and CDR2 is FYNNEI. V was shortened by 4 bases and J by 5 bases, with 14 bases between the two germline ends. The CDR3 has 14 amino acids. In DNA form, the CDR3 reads TGTGCCAGCAGTGCCTTACAGGTCGGGGAGACCCAGTACTTC. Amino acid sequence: CASSALQVGETQYF.

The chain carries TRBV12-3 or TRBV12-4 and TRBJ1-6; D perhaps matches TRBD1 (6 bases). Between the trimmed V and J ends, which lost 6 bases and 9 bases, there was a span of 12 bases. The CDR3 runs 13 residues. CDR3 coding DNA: TGTGCCAGCAGCCAGGGGCTTTTTTCACCCCTCCACTTT. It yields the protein CASSQGLFSPLHF.

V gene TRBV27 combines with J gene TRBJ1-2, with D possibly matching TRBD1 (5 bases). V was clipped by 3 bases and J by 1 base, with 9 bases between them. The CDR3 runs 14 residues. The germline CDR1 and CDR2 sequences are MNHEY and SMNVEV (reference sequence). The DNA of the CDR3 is TGTGCCAGCAGTTTTAAGGGGTATAACTATGGCTACACCTTC. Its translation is CASSFKGYNYGYTF.

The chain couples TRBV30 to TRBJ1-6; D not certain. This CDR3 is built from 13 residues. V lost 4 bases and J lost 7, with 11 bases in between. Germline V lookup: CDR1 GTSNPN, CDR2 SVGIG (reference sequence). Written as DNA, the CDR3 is TGTGCCTGGAATACAGTGCCCAATTCACCCCTCCACTTT. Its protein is CAWNTVPNSPLHF.

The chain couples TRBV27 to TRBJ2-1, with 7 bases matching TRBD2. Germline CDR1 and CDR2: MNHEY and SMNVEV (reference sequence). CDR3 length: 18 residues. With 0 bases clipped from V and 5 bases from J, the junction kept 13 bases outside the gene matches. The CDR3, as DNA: TGTGCCAGCAGTTTATCCGGGAGGAGAGCGGGACCAAACAATGAGCAGTTCTTC. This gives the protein CASSLSGRRAGPNNEQFF.

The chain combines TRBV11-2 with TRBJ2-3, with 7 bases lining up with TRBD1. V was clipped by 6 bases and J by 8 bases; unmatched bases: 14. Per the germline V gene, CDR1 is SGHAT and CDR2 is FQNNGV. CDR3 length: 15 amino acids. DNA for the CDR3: TGTGCCAGCAGGACCGATCGGCGACAGGGCGGTACGCAGTATTTT. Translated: CASRTDRRQGGTQYF.

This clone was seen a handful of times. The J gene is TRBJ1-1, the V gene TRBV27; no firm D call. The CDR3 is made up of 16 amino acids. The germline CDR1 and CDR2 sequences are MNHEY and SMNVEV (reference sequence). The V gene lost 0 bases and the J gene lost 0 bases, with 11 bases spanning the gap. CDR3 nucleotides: TGTGCCAGCAGTTTATCGAGGCCAGATATGAACACTGAAGCTTTCTTT. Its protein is CASSLSRPDMNTEAFF.

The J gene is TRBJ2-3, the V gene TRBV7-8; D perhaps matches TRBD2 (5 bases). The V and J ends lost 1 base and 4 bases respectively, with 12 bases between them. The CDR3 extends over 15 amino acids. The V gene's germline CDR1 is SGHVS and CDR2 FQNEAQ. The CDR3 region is CASSLGRDSSDTQYF. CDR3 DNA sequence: TGTGCCAGCAGCTTAGGACGGGATTCCTCAGATACGCAGTATTTT.

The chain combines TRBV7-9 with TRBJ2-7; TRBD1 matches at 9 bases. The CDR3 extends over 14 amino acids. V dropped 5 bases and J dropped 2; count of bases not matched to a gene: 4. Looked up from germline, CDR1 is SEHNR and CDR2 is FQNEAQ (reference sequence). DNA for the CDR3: TGTGCCAGCAGCCACGACAGGGGGGCCTACGAGCAGTACTTC. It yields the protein CASSHDRGAYEQYF. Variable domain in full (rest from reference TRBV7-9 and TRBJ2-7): DTGVSQNPRHKITKRGQNVTFRCDPISEHNRLYWYRQTLGQGPEFLTYFQNEAQLEKSRLLSDRFSAERPKGSFSTLEIQRTEQGDSAMYLCASSHDRGAYEQYFGPGTRLTVT.

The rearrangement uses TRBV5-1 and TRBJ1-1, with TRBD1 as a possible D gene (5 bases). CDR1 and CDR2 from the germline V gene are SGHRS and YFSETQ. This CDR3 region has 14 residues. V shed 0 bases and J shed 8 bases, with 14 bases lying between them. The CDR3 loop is CASSLDGQGSEAFF. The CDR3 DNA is TGCGCCAGCAGCTTGGACGGGCAGGGATCAGAAGCTTTCTTT.

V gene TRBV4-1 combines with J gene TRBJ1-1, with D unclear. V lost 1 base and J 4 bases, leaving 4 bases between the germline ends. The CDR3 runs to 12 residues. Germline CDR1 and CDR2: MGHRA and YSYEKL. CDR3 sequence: CASSQVSTEAFF. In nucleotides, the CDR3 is TGCGCCAGCAGCCAAGTGAGCACTGAAGCTTTCTTT.

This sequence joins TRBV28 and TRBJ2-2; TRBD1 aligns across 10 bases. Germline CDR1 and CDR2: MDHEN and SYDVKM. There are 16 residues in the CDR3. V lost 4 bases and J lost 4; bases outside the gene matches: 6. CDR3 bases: TGTGCCAGCAGTTCCACCGGGACAGGGGTCACCGGGGAGCTGTTTTTT. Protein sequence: CASSSTGTGVTGELFF.

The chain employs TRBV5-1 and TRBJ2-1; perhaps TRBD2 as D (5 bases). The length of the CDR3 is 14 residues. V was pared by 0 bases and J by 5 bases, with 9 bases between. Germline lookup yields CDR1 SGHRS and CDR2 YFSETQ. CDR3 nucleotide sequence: TGCGCCAGCAGCTTGGTTCTCGGGAACAATGAGCAGTTCTTC. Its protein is CASSLVLGNNEQFF.

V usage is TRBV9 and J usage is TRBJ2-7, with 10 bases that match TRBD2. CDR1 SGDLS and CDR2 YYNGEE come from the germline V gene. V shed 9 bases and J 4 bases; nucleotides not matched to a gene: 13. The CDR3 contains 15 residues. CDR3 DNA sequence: TGTGCCACTTCGAGAGCGGGAGGGCCAAATTACGAGCAGTACTTC. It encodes CATSRAGGPNYEQYF.

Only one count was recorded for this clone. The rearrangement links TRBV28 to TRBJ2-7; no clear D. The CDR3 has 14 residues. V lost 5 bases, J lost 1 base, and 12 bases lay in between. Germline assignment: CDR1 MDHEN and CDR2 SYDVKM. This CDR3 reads CASSPPGPSYEQYF. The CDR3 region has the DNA TGTGCCAGCAGTCCCCCCGGTCCGTCCTACGAGCAGTACTTC.

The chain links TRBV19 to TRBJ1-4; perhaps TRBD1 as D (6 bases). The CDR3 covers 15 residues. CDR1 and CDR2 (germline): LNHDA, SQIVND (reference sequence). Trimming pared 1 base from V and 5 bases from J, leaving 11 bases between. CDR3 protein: CASSIGSQGNEKLFF. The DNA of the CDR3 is TGTGCCAGTAGTATAGGTTCGCAGGGGAATGAAAAACTGTTTTTT.

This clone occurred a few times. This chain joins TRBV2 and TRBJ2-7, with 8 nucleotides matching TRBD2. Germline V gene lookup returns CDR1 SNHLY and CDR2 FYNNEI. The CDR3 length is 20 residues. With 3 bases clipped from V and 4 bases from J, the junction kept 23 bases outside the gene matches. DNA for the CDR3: TGTGCCAGCAGTGAGAGGATAGCGGGAATAATGAGAAGGGCCCCATACGAGCAGTACTTC. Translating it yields CASSERIAGIMRRAPYEQYF. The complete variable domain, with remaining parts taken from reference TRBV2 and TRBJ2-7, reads EPEVTQTPSHQVTQMGQEVILRCVPISNHLYFYWYRQILGQKVEFLVSFYNNEISEKSEIFDDQFSVERPDGSNFTLKIRSTKLEDSAMYFCASSERIAGIMRRAPYEQYFGPGTRLTVT.

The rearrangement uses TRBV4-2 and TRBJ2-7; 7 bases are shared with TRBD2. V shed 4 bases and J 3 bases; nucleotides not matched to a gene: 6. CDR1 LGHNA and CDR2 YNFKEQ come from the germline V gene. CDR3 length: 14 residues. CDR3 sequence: CASSPLASVYEQYF. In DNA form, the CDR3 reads TGTGCCAGCAGCCCACTAGCGTCAGTCTACGAGCAGTACTTC.

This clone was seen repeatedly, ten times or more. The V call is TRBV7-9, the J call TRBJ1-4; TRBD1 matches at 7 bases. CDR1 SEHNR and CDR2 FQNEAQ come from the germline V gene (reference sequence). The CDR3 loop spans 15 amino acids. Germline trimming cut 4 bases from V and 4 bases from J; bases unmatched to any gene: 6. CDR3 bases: TGTGCCAGCAGCTCCCGACAGGGCCTTAATGAAAAACTGTTTTTT. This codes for CASSSRQGLNEKLFF.

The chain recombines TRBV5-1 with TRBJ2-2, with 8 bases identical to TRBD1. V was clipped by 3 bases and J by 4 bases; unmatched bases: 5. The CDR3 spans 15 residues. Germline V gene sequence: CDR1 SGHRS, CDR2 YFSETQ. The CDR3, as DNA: TGCGCCAGCAGCTCCGGACAGGGTGGCACCGGGGAGCTGTTTTTT. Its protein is CASSSGQGGTGELFF.

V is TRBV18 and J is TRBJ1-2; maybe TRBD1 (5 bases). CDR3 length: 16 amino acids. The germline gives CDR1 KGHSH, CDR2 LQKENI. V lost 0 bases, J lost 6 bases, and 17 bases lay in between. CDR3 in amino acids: CASSPPGGARGNGYTF. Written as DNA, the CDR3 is TGTGCCAGCTCACCACCCGGAGGGGCTCGAGGGAATGGCTACACCTTC.